This T cell receptor beta chain was captured by sequencing in a study of blood T cell repertoires in COVID-19. Profiled with immunoSEQ multiplex PCR; TCRdb holds only in-frame clones, not every one. The sample shows roughly 180,000 clones, roughly 76% of them seen only once. This clone appeared once. This CDR3 region has 14 residues. Germline CDR1 and CDR2: SGHTA and FQGTGA. The ends were cut back, 0 bases at V and 8 bases at J, with 13 bases in the middle. Sequencing was performed on peripheral blood. The sequence was collected from a woman aged 40 to 55 with COVID-19, enrolled during active disease. The chain couples TRBV7-3 to TRBJ1-2; D possibly corresponds to TRBD1 (6 bases). This CDR3 reads CASSLTSRGEGYTF. The CDR3 DNA reads TGTGCCAGCAGCTTAACGAGCAGGGGAGAGGGCTACACCTTC.